This entry lists 26 T cell receptor beta chains sequenced from one sample in a study of blood T cells in healthy people across ages. Combining a sample-barcoded 5' primer with a J-beta primer mix, a second PCR ran for roughly 6 to 12 cycles. One entry per CDR3 protein, called by TCRdb with MiXCR from the 5' RACE reads. The sample carries about 800,000 distinct CDR3 sequences, roughly 50% recorded once. The source material was blood. The origin of the receptors is a young man in good health.

The genes are TRBV6-2 or TRBV6-3 and TRBJ2-7; D not certain. The CDR3 extends over 13 amino acids. The germline gives CDR1 MNHEY, CDR2 SVGEGT. Trimming stripped 4 bases from V and 3 bases from J, with 10 bases between. Here the CDR3 reads CASSSNKNYEQYF. For the CDR3, the DNA is TGTGCCAGCAGTTCGAATAAGAACTACGAGCAGTACTTC.

The sample holds a few counts of this clonotype. The chain uses TRBV6-6 and TRBJ2-5, with D possibly being TRBD2 (6 bases). The V gene lost 2 bases and the J gene lost 5 bases, with 15 bases spanning the gap. CDR3 length: 15 amino acids. Germline CDR1 MNHNY, CDR2 SVGAGI (reference sequence). The CDR3 region is CASSYARSGGETQYF. Written as DNA, the CDR3 is TGTGCCAGCAGTTACGCCAGAAGCGGAGGGGAGACCCAGTACTTC.

This clonotype was observed a handful of times. The chain couples TRBV20-1 to TRBJ2-5; 11 bases fit TRBD2. CDR1 and CDR2 (germline): DFQATT, SNEGSKA (reference sequence). This CDR3 contains 15 residues. The trim removed 6 bases at V and 2 bases at J, leaving 8 bases unmatched. CDR3 bases: TGCAGTGCGATCAATCTAGCGGGGGGTCAAGAGACCCAGTACTTC. Amino acids: CSAINLAGGQETQYF.

The chain employs TRBV20-1 and TRBJ2-2; 7 positions match TRBD1. Looked up from germline, CDR1 is DFQATT and CDR2 is SNEGSKA (reference sequence). The CDR3 consists of 14 residues. After removal of 2 bases from V and 7 bases from J, the junction contained 7 bases not matched to a gene. The DNA of the CDR3 is TGCAGTGCTAGACGGGGACAGTCAGTCGGGGAGCTGTTTTTT. It encodes CSARRGQSVGELFF.

The chain has TRBV7-2 and TRBJ2-1; 9 nucleotides agree with TRBD2. The CDR3 sequence is 16 residues long. CDR1 is SGHTA, CDR2 FQGNSA, per germline. The J segment lost 0 bases and the V segment lost 5 bases, leaving 5 bases of the junction unmatched. The CDR3 sequence: CASSRISGSSYNEQFF. DNA for the CDR3: TGTGCCAGCAGCCGGATTAGCGGGAGCTCCTACAATGAGCAGTTCTTC.

The sample holds a few counts of this clonotype. This sequence joins TRBV12-3 or TRBV12-4 and TRBJ2-3; a weak D match, TRBD2 (6 bases). With 1 base removed from V and 5 bases from J, the gap between germline ends came to 13 bases. The CDR3 length is 15 residues. CDR3 in DNA: TGTGCCAGCAGTTTAGGGGGAGGAGGAGGAGATACGCAGTATTTT. Its translation: CASSLGGGGGDTQYF.

In this sample, this clonotype turned up a few times. The chain uses TRBV4-3 and TRBJ2-1; 7 bases are a match to TRBD2. The CDR3 extends over 14 amino acids. V gave up 3 bases and J gave up 7 bases; unmatched junction bases: 6. CDR1 is LGHNA and CDR2 is YSLEER in the germline V gene. The DNA of the CDR3 is TGCGCCAGCAGCCATGGTGGGGGGGGGAATGAGCAGTTCTTC. It encodes CASSHGGGGNEQFF.

The chain links TRBV28 to TRBJ1-2; 9 bases are a match to TRBD1. With V trimmed by 6 bases and J by 6 bases, 5 bases remained unmatched. This CDR3 is built from 13 residues. CDR1 is MDHEN, CDR2 SYDVKM, per germline. In nucleotides, the CDR3 is TGTGCCAGCAGGGGGGACAGGGCGAATGGCTACACCTTC. Encoded protein: CASRGDRANGYTF.

In nucleotides, the CDR3 is TGTGCCAGCAGTTTAAGGTCAAGCGGGAGTGAAGCTTTCTTT. This translates into CASSLRSSGSEAFF. The rearrangement links TRBV12-3 or TRBV12-4 to TRBJ1-1; D unresolved. The V and J ends lost 2 bases and 7 bases respectively, with 14 bases between them. The CDR3 has 14 residues.

This clonotype has only one observation. The chain employs TRBV2 and TRBJ2-5; D gene ambiguous. The DNA end favors TRBJ2-7, so the J call may be wrong. Per the germline V gene, CDR1 is SNHLY and CDR2 is FYNNEI. The CDR3 is 11 amino acids. Here the CDR3 reads CASDGLYEQYF. In DNA, the CDR3 is TGTGCCAGCGATGGATTATACGAGCAGTACTTC.

CDR3 bases: TGTGCCAGCAGCTCGGGGGACAGGGGGCGACAAGAGACCCAGTACTTC. Protein product: CASSSGDRGRQETQYF. V and J are TRBV7-9 and TRBJ2-5; 12 bases map to TRBD1. J was trimmed by 2 bases and V by 4 bases; bases with no gene match: 5. The CDR3 spans 16 residues. Germline V lookup: CDR1 SEHNR, CDR2 FQNEAQ (reference sequence).

V and J are TRBV29-1 and TRBJ2-1; TRBD1 matches at 8 bases. Germline values: CDR1 SQVTM, CDR2 ANQGSEA. The ends lost 1 base at V and 4 bases at J; junction bases unmatched: 3. CDR3 length equals 14 residues. The CDR3 sequence: CSVEGTGPYNEQFF. CDR3 bases: TGCAGCGTTGAAGGGACAGGGCCTTACAATGAGCAGTTCTTC.

The V call is TRBV3-1, the J call TRBJ2-1; 8 bases align to TRBD1. This CDR3 has 19 amino acids. After removal of 0 bases from V and 13 bases from J, the junction contained 23 bases not matched to a gene. CDR1 LGHDT and CDR2 YNNKEL come from the germline V gene (reference sequence). The CDR3 nucleotides read TGTGCCAGCAGCCAAGAGTTCGAACAGGGGGAAAGTTCGTGGGAGACCCAGTTCTTC. It specifies CASSQEFEQGESSWETQFF.

The rearrangement links TRBV5-1 to TRBJ1-4; D perhaps matches TRBD1 (5 bases). Germline V gene data show CDR1 as SGHRS and CDR2 as YFSETQ. Trimming took off 5 bases at V and 5 bases at J, with 16 bases between the two ends. CDR3 length: 15 residues. CDR3 sequence: CASSPGPDDNEKLFF. Written as DNA, the CDR3 is TGCGCCAGCAGTCCGGGGCCGGACGACAATGAAAAACTGTTTTTT.

The CDR3 reads CASSDGDLSTDTQYF. The CDR3 DNA sequence: TGTGCCAGCAGTGATGGGGACTTAAGCACAGATACGCAGTATTTT. The V gene is TRBV25-1, the J gene TRBJ2-3; tentatively, D is TRBD2 (6 bases). V gave up 3 bases and J gave up 0 bases, with 10 bases separating them. Per the germline V gene, CDR1 is MGHDK and CDR2 is SYGVNS. The CDR3 covers 15 residues.

This clonotype was counted a few times. The chain recombines TRBV4-3 with TRBJ2-3; D unresolved. This CDR3 comprises 16 residues. CDR1 is LGHNA and CDR2 is YSLEER in the germline V gene. The V gene lost 0 bases and the J gene lost 5 bases, with 15 bases spanning the gap. The CDR3: CASSQEPRHLVDTQYF. CDR3 DNA sequence: TGCGCCAGCAGCCAAGAACCTAGACATCTCGTAGATACGCAGTATTTT.

The V call is TRBV28, the J call TRBJ2-3; D ambiguous. Trimming left V 5 bases short and J 2 bases short, with 11 bases between. Per germline, CDR1 MDHEN and CDR2 SYDVKM. This CDR3 comprises 14 residues. The CDR3 region is CASSQPPSTDTQYF. The CDR3, as DNA: TGTGCCAGCAGTCAACCCCCTTCCACAGATACGCAGTATTTT.

The chain combines TRBV28 with TRBJ2-7, with TRBD2 identical over 11 bases. Per germline, CDR1 MDHEN and CDR2 SYDVKM. Trimming took 6 bases from V and 2 from J; bases not matched to a gene: 6. The CDR3 is 15 amino acids. CDR3 protein: CASSHGTSGAYEQYF. CDR3 in DNA: TGTGCCAGCAGCCACGGGACTAGCGGCGCCTACGAGCAGTACTTC. Full variable domain (outside the CDR3, taken from reference TRBV28 and TRBJ2-7): DVKVTQSSRYLVKRTGEKVFLECVQDMDHENMFWYRQDPGLGLRLIYFSYDVKMKEKGDIPEGYSVSREKKERFSLILESASTNQTSMYLCASSHGTSGAYEQYFGPGTRLTVT.

Here the CDR3 DNA reads TGCAGCGTTGCCGGACAGCCGCAAGAGACCCAGTACTTC. Translating it yields CSVAGQPQETQYF. The chain uses TRBV29-1 and TRBJ2-5; D might be TRBD1 (6 bases). This CDR3 region has 13 residues. From germline, CDR1 is SQVTM and CDR2 ANQGSEA. Trimming stripped 4 bases from V and 2 bases from J, with 11 bases between.

The gene calls are TRBV5-1 and TRBJ2-5; D gene unclear. Germline V gene sequence: CDR1 SGHRS, CDR2 YFSETQ. This CDR3 spans 13 amino acids. The V gene lost 4 bases and the J gene lost 5 bases, with 12 bases spanning the gap. This CDR3 is CASSVSVRETQYF. DNA of the CDR3: TGCGCCAGCAGCGTTAGTGTTCGTGAGACCCAGTACTTC. Together with reference TRBV5-1 and TRBJ2-5, the CDR3 gives the full variable domain: KAGVTQTPRYLIKTRGQQVTLSCSPISGHRSVSWYQQTPGQGLQFLFEYFSETQRNKGNFPGRFSGRQFSNSRSEMNVSTLELGDSALYLCASSVSVRETQYFGPGTRLLVL.

The chain recombines TRBV4-3 with TRBJ1-6; the D gene is possibly TRBD1 (5 bases). Deletions cut 2 bases from V and 3 bases from J, with 14 bases between. Germline-derived CDR1 and CDR2 are LGHNA and YSLEER. The CDR3 covers 17 residues. The CDR3 region is CASSQQNSGGYNSPLHF. CDR3 DNA: TGCGCCAGCAGCCAACAAAACTCCGGGGGCTATAATTCACCCCTCCACTTT.

This chain joins TRBV29-1 and TRBJ2-5, with TRBD2 matching over 11 bases. V shed 3 bases, J shed 2 bases, and the junction held 14 bases outside the gene matches. The CDR3 extends over 18 amino acids. Germline CDR1 is SQVTM and CDR2 is ANQGSEA. This CDR3 reads CSVDSVGTSGRLQETQYF. The CDR3 region has the DNA TGCAGCGTTGATTCGGTTGGGACTAGCGGAAGACTACAAGAGACCCAGTACTTC.

This chain joins TRBV7-2 and TRBJ2-5, with a possible D match to TRBD1 (6 bases). Trimming took 5 bases from V and 4 from J, leaving 17 bases between them. Per germline, CDR1 SGHTA and CDR2 FQGNSA. This CDR3 has 15 residues. CDR3 nucleotides: TGTGCCAGCAGCCCGTCAGGGGTTGGGGGAGAGACCCAGTACTTC. Amino acid sequence: CASSPSGVGGETQYF.

This clonotype has a handful of counts. V usage is TRBV25-1 and J usage is TRBJ2-6, with a tentative D call TRBD1 (6 bases). The CDR3 extends over 16 amino acids. Germline V gene sequence: CDR1 MGHDK, CDR2 SYGVNS. Trimming cost V 8 bases and J 0 bases, with 14 bases left between them. CDR3 DNA: TGTGCCAGCGGAAAAGGGACAAACTCTGGGGCCAACGTCCTGACTTTC. This encodes CASGKGTNSGANVLTF.

The CDR3 protein is CASSFVGTEAFF. CDR3 nucleotide sequence: TGTGCCAGCAGTTTTGTGGGGACTGAAGCTTTCTTT. The V gene is TRBV12-3 or TRBV12-4, the J gene TRBJ1-1; D unresolved. V was shortened by 3 bases and J by 5 bases, with 7 bases between the two germline ends. This CDR3 is 12 amino acids long.

The chain couples TRBV6-2 or TRBV6-3 to TRBJ2-4; D unclear. The end of the DNA fits TRBJ2-7 better, so the J call may be wrong. Germline lookup yields CDR1 MNHEY and CDR2 SVGEGT. The CDR3 totals 14 residues. This CDR3 is CASSYSALTYEQYF. Written as DNA, the CDR3 is TGTGCCAGCAGTTACTCGGCTTTGACCTACGAGCAGTACTTC.